This is a list of T cell receptor beta chains from one sample in a study of blood T cells in healthy people across ages. Each CDR3 protein gets one entry after TCRdb re-called the 5' RACE reads with MiXCR. The table records about 380,000 distinct CDR3 sequences, roughly half of them present only once. Sequencing was performed on blood. The receptors come from a man in his sixties in good health. Both conserved end residues are part of each CDR3. The order of the fields is clone size, V gene, J gene, D gene, CDR3 DNA, CDR3 protein. D genes are given only for firm matches. Size is stated for part of the rows, as once, few or many counts, or as a class when the clone is expanded.

.	TRBV6-4	TRBJ2-3	TRBD1	TGTGCCAGCAGTGAGGGGGACAGCAGCACAGATACGCAGTATTTT	CASSEGDSSTDTQYF
.	TRBV4-1	TRBJ1-2	.	TGCGCCAGCAGCCAAGAAGGGGGGCCTTCCTATGGCTACACCTTC	CASSQEGGPSYGYTF
.	TRBV7-9	TRBJ2-1	.	TGTGCCAGCAACGGATTTGGCTACAATGAGCAGTTCTTC	CASNGFGYNEQFF
.	TRBV7-3	TRBJ2-2	.	TGTGCCAGCAGCTTAGCGGGGGCGGGCACCGGGGAGCTGTTTTTT	CASSLAGAGTGELFF
many	TRBV7-2	TRBJ2-1	TRBD2	TGTGCCAGCAGCGCTAGCGGGAGGCCCCATGAGCAGTTCTTC	CASSASGRPHEQFF
.	TRBV20-1	TRBJ2-4	TRBD2	TGCAGTGCTAGACGAGCTAACAGGGAAGCGGGGGGGCTGCAAAACATTCAGTACTTC	CSARRANREAGGLQNIQYF
many	TRBV3-1	TRBJ1-2	.	TGTGCCAGCAGCCCCCAGGTGGGATTAGTGTATGGCTACACCTTC	CASSPQVGLVYGYTF
few	TRBV20-1	TRBJ1-2	.	TGCAGTGCTAGAGAGCGGCCAGGGTCTTCCTATGGCTACACCTTC	CSARERPGSSYGYTF
.	TRBV20-1	TRBJ2-7	TRBD2	TGCAGTGCTAGAGAGGCTAGCGGGAGATCCTACAATGAGCAGTACTTC	CSAREASGRSYNEQYF
many	TRBV20-1	TRBJ1-4	TRBD1	TGCAGTGCCGGCTCACAGGGGGAGAAACTGTTTTTT	CSAGSQGEKLFF
few	TRBV3-1	TRBJ2-4	TRBD2	TGTGCCAGCAGCCAAGGGGGACTAGGGGGGGCTAACATTCAGTACTTC	CASSQGGLGGANIQYF
.	TRBV2	TRBJ2-4	.	TGTGCCAGCAGTAGGGCAGCCCTAGCCAAAAACATTCAGTACTTC	CASSRAALAKNIQYF
.	TRBV15	TRBJ1-1	.	TGTGCCACCAGCAGAGGAGGGCAGGAAAACACTGAAGCTTTCTTT	CATSRGGQENTEAFF
once	TRBV29-1	TRBJ1-2	TRBD1	TGCAGCGTTCTTGGGACAGGGATCGATGGCTACACCTTC	CSVLGTGIDGYTF
.	TRBV27	TRBJ1-2	TRBD1	TGTGCCGGCAGACCGACAGGGAAGGATGGCTACACCTTC	CAGRPTGKDGYTF
once	TRBV7-9	TRBJ2-1	TRBD2	TGTGCCAGCAGCTTGGGGACTAGCGGGAGTGTCGATGAGCAGTTCTTC	CASSLGTSGSVDEQFF
.	TRBV7-3	TRBJ2-1	.	TGTGCCAGCAGCTTATCCCCGGCTAGTCTTAGTAGCGATGAGCAGTTCTTC	CASSLSPASLSSDEQFF
.	TRBV5-1	TRBJ1-4	TRBD1	TGCGCCAGCAGCCTCGGGACAGGGGACAGTGAAAAACTGTTTTTT	CASSLGTGDSEKLFF
.	TRBV3-1	TRBJ2-3	TRBD2	TGTGCCAGCAGCCAATCACTAGCGGGGGGTTTGGCGCAGTATTTT	CASSQSLAGGLAQYF
few	TRBV7-2	TRBJ1-1	.	TGTGCCAGCAGCTTAGCGGCAGGGGAAGCTTTCTTT	CASSLAAGEAFF
.	TRBV5-1	TRBJ2-1	TRBD1	TGCGCCAGCAGCTGGCGGGGACAGGGGATCAATGAGCAGTTCTTC	CASSWRGQGINEQFF
.	TRBV29-1	TRBJ1-2	TRBD1	TGCAGCGTTGGAGTCGGGGGACAGGAGAACTATGGCTACACCTTC	CSVGVGGQENYGYTF
.	TRBV12-3/TRBV12-4	TRBJ2-5	TRBD1	TGTGCCAGCAGTTTGGGGACAGGGGCTGGGACCCAGTACTTC	CASSLGTGAGTQYF
.	TRBV2	TRBJ2-5	.	TGTGCCAGCGGGGCGCAACTCCGAGAGACCCAGTACTTC	CASGAQLRETQYF
few	TRBV4-1	TRBJ2-7	TRBD1	TGCGCCAGCAGCCAAGATGGGAGGACAGGGAACGGCGAGCAGTACTTC	CASSQDGRTGNGEQYF
.	TRBV11-2	TRBJ2-7	.	TGTGCCAGCAGCTTATCGGGTGTGAATCTTAGGTACTTC	CASSLSGVNLRYF
.	TRBV6-1	TRBJ1-6	.	TGTGCCAGCAGTGCTAGGACGAATGGAGATTCACCCCTCCACTTT	CASSARTNGDSPLHF
.	TRBV29-1	TRBJ2-1	.	TGCAGCGTTGAGAGATCGAGGCCGAATGAGCAGTTCTTC	CSVERSRPNEQFF
few	TRBV20-1	TRBJ2-3	TRBD1	TGCAGTGCTGGAGGACCGGGACAGGGGTCCACAGATACGCAGTATTTT	CSAGGPGQGSTDTQYF